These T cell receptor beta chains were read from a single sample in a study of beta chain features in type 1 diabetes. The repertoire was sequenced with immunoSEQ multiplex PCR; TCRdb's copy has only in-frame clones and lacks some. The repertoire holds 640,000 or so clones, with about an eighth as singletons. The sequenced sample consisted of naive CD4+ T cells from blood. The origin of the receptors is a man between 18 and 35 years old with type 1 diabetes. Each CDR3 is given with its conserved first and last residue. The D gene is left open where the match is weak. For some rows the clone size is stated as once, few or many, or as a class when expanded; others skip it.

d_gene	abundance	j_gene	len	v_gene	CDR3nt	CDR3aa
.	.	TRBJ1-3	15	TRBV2	TGTGCCAGCAGCCCCCCCGTGGGGACGGGAAACACCATATATTTT	CASSPPVGTGNTIYF
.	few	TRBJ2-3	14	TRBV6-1	TGTGCCAGCAGTGAACGCGGGGCTGCAGATACGCAGTATTTT	CASSERGAADTQYF
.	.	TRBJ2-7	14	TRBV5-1	TGCGCCAGCAGCCTATTGACAGGAAGCGGGGAGCAGTACTTC	CASSLLTGSGEQYF
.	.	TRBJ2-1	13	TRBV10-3	TGTGCCATCAGTGAACAGGAGTACAATGAGCAGTTCTTC	CAISEQEYNEQFF
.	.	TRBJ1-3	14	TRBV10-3	TGTGCCATCAGTGGAAGAGTCTCTGGAAACACCATATATTTT	CAISGRVSGNTIYF
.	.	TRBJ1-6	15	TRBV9	TGTGCCAGCAGCGTTAGGGGTTTTCTGGCCTCACCCCTCCACTTT	CASSVRGFLASPLHF
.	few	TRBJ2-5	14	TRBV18	TGTGCCAGCTCACCTCCTACCGGGCAAGAGACCCAGTACTTC	CASSPPTGQETQYF
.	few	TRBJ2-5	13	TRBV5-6	TGTGCCAGCAGCTTGTTCCCCGGAGAGACCCAGTACTTC	CASSLFPGETQYF
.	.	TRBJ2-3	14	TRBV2	TGTGCCAGCAGTGAAAGGGCCAACACAGATACGCAGTATTTT	CASSERANTDTQYF
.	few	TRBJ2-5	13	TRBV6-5	TGTGCCAGCAGTTACAGGATACAAGAGACCCAGTACTTC	CASSYRIQETQYF
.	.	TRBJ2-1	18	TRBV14	TGTGCCAGCAGCCAAGATCGCGAGAGGGGCCCTACCTACAATGAGCAGTTCTTC	CASSQDRERGPTYNEQFF
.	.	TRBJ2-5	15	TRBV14	TGTGCCAGCAGCCGGGGGGACGTTAGACAAGAGACCCAGTACTTC	CASSRGDVRQETQYF
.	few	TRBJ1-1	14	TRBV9	TGTGCCAGCAGCGCCCCGGGACTGAACACTGAAGCTTTCTTT	CASSAPGLNTEAFF
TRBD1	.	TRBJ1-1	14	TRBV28	TGTGCCAGCGGGCCCGGGACAGAGAACACTGAAGCTTTCTTT	CASGPGTENTEAFF
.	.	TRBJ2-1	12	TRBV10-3	TGTGCCGGCGGGGCTTTGGACAATGAGCAGTTCTTC	CAGGALDNEQFF
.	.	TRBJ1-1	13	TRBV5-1	TGCGCCAGCAGCCCTGACGGACAGACTGAAGCTTTCTTT	CASSPDGQTEAFF
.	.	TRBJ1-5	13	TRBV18	TGTGCCAGCTCACCCAATAGCAATCAGCCCCAGCATTTT	CASSPNSNQPQHF
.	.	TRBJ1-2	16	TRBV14	TGTGCCAGCAGCCCGAGGAACGGGAAACTTGTAGATGGCTACACCTTC	CASSPRNGKLVDGYTF
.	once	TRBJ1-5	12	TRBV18	TGTGCCAGCCGGGAGTCCGATCAGCCCCAGCATTTT	CASRESDQPQHF
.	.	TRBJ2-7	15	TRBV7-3	TGTGCCAGCAGCCCAATACCGACCGGGAGCTACGAGCAGTACTTC	CASSPIPTGSYEQYF
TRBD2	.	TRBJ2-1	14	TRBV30	TGTGCCTGGAGGTCTGACAGCGGGGGTGGTGAGCAGTTCTTC	CAWRSDSGGGEQFF
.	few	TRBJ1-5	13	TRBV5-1	TGCGCCAGCAGCTTGGGAGGGGGTCAGCCCCAGCATTTT	CASSLGGGQPQHF
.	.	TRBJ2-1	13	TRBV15	TGTGCCACCGCTAGGATGGGGGGTAATGAGCAGTTCTTC	CATARMGGNEQFF
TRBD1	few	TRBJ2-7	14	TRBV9	TGTGCCAGCAGCGCAGGACAGGTCAACTACGAGCAGTACTTC	CASSAGQVNYEQYF
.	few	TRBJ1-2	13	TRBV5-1	TGCGCCAGCAGCTTTGGGGGCAACTATGGCTACACCTTC	CASSFGGNYGYTF
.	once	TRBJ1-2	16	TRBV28	TGTGCCAGCATGGACCCCACATCGGGGGCGGTCTATGGCTACACCTTC	CASMDPTSGAVYGYTF
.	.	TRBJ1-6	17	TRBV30	TGTGCCTGGAGTGCTCAGCGAGGGAGCATTATTAATTCACCCCTCCACTTT	CAWSAQRGSIINSPLHF
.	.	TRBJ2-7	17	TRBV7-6	TGTGCCAGCAGCTTAGTGCCGACCGGGACACACTCCTACGAGCAGTACTTC	CASSLVPTGTHSYEQYF
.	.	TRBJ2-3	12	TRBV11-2	TGTGCCAGCAGCTCTAGCACAGATACGCAGTATTTT	CASSSSTDTQYF
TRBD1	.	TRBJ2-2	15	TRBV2	TGTGCCAGCAGAGGCGGGACAGGGGGAACCGGGGAGCTGTTTTTT	CASRGGTGGTGELFF
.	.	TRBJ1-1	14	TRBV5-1	TGCGCCAGCAGCTGGACAGCAATGAACACTGAAGCTTTCTTT	CASSWTAMNTEAFF
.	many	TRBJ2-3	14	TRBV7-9	TGTGCCAGCAGCCCATTAATGGGGACAGATACGCAGTATTTT	CASSPLMGTDTQYF
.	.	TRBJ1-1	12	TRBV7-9	TGTGCCAGCAGCTTCGAGGTCACTGAAGCTTTCTTT	CASSFEVTEAFF
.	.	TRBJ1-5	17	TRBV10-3	TGTGCCATCAGTGAGTCGCCAGGGGTAGGGGAAAGTCAGCCCCAGCATTTT	CAISESPGVGESQPQHF
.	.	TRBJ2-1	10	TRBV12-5	TGTGCTAGTGGGGACAATGAGCAGTTCTTC	CASGDNEQFF
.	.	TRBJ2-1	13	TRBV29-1	TGCAGCGTTGGTGCCCCGAGATACAATGAGCAGTTCTTC	CSVGAPRYNEQFF
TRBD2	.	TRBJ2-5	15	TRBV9	TGTGCCAGCAGCGAGACTAGCGGGGTTCAAGAGACCCAGTACTTC	CASSETSGVQETQYF
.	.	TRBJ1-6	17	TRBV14	TGTGCCAGCAGCCGTCAAGGGGGGTCCCCCTATAATTCACCCCTCCACTTT	CASSRQGGSPYNSPLHF
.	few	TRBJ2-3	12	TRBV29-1	TGCAGCGTTGGGGTGGTCACAGATACGCAGTATTTT	CSVGVVTDTQYF
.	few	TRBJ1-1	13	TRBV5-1	TGCGCCAGCAGCGCAGGGGTGAACACTGAAGCTTTCTTT	CASSAGVNTEAFF
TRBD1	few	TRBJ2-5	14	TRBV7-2	TGTGCCAGCAGCTTGGGGACAGCCGGAGAGACCCAGTACTTC	CASSLGTAGETQYF
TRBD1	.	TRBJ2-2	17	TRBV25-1	TGTGCCAGCAGTGCGGACAGGGAAGGTATCCGATACGGGGAGCTGTTTTTT	CASSADREGIRYGELFF
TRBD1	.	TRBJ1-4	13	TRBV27	TGTGCCAGCAGTCAACAGGGGAATGAAAAACTGTTTTTT	CASSQQGNEKLFF
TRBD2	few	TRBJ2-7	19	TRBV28	TGTGCCAGCAGTCCACCCGGGACTAGCGGAGCGAGGAGCTCCTACGAGCAGTACTTC	CASSPPGTSGARSSYEQYF
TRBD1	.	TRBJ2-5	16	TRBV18	TGTGCCAGCTCGCAACTCCCGGGACAGGGGACGGAGACCCAGTACTTC	CASSQLPGQGTETQYF
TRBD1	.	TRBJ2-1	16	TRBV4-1	TGCGCCAGCAGCCAAGATTACGGGACAGCGTACAATGAGCAGTTCTTC	CASSQDYGTAYNEQFF
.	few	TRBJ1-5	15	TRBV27	TGTGCCAGCAGTTTAGGGGGTATGGGCAATCAGCCCCAGCATTTT	CASSLGGMGNQPQHF
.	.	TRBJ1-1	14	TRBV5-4	TGTGCCAGCAGCTTGCAGGGTAGAGACACTGAAGCTTTCTTT	CASSLQGRDTEAFF
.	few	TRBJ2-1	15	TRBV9	TGTGCCAGCAGCCCCCTGGCGGGGGCCCCCAATGAGCAGTTCTTC	CASSPLAGAPNEQFF
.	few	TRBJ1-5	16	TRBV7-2	TGTGCCAGCAGCTTAGCGGGGGGACAAAATAATCAGCCCCAGCATTTT	CASSLAGGQNNQPQHF
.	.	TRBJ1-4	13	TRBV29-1	TGCAGCGTTACAGACACCCTGGGGGAAAAACTGTTTTTT	CSVTDTLGEKLFF
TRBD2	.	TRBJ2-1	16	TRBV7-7	TGTGCCAGCAGCTCACTCGGGGGGTTAGGACTGAATGAGCAGTTCTTC	CASSSLGGLGLNEQFF
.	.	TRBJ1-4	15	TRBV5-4	TGTGCCAGCAGCTTGGAAGTGGGGGCAAATGAAAAACTGTTTTTT	CASSLEVGANEKLFF
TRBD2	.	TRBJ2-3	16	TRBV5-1	TGCGCCAGCAGCTTGTGGCGGGGGGCCAGCACAGATACGCAGTATTTT	CASSLWRGASTDTQYF
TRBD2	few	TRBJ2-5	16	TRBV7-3	TGTGCCAGCAGCCTCGGACTAGCGGGGATCCAAGAGACCCAGTACTTC	CASSLGLAGIQETQYF
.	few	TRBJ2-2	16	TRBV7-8	TGTGCCAGCAGCCCCTCGGCAGGAGGAACAAGCGGGGAGCTGTTTTTT	CASSPSAGGTSGELFF
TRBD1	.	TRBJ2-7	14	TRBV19	TGTGCCAGTAGTATCGCGGACAGGGCAAACGAGCAGTACTTC	CASSIADRANEQYF
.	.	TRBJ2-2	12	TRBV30	TGTGCCTGGAGCTCCGACGCCGGGGAGCTGTTTTTT	CAWSSDAGELFF
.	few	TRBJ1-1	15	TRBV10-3	TGTGCCATCAGTGAGTTGTCTGCCGACTTCACTGAAGCTTTCTTT	CAISELSADFTEAFF